These T cell receptor beta chains were read from a single sample in a study of cytomegalovirus exposure and HLA in healthy donors. The method was immunoSEQ multiplex PCR; TCRdb's version includes in-frame clones alone and lacks a portion of them. The sample holds fewer than 120,000 clones, around 80% seen once. What was sequenced was PBMCs. The receptors shown here come from a man between 25 and 39 years old in good health and CMV-seropositive. Each CDR3 is given with its conserved first and last residue.

V: TRBV11-2; CDR3: CASSGGLAATGTQYF
V: TRBV6-1; CDR3: CASSIGQVIHEQYF
V: TRBV19; CDR3: CASSRGDRVDQPQHF
V: TRBV4-3; CDR3: CASSQDAQGAEADTQYF
V: TRBV4-2; CDR3: CASSQGGRSTDTQYF
V: TRBV15; CDR3: CATSREGQGLRTQYF
V: TRBV6-1; CDR3: CASRASGIETQYF
V: TRBV27; CDR3: CASSFRDRPYNEQFF
V: TRBV6-6; CDR3: CASSDPGTGYCTF
V: TRBV29-1; CDR3: CSVEDPGSGTDTQYF
V: TRBV5-6; CDR3: CASSLGAANYGYTF